Listed below are T cell receptor beta chains from one sample, sequenced in a study of cytomegalovirus exposure and HLA in healthy donors. Using immunoSEQ multiplex PCR, the repertoire was profiled, and TCRdb retains in-frame clones only, with some absent. The table lists roughly 160,000 clones, more than 65% of them singletons. Sequenced: PBMCs. The receptors come from a woman aged 45-60 years in good health and CMV-seronegative. CDR3s include the opening cysteine and the closing phenylalanine or tryptophan. Each record gives: V gene, J gene, clone size, D gene, CDR3 protein, CDR3 DNA. The D gene is left open where the match is weak. Only some rows state a clone size, as once, few, many or a class for expanded clones.

TRBV11-3	TRBJ2-5	-	TRBD2	CASSSEGLAGVETQYF	TGTGCCAGCAGCTCCGAGGGACTAGCGGGAGTAGAGACCCAGTACTTC
TRBV2	TRBJ2-1	-	TRBD2	CASTTSGSYNEQFF	TGTGCCAGTACGACTAGCGGCTCCTACAATGAGCAGTTCTTC
TRBV12-2	TRBJ2-7	-	-	CASRPRDRHEQYF	TGTGCAAGTCGCCCGCGGGACAGACACGAGCAGTACTTC
TRBV5-6	TRBJ2-7	few	-	CASSHVGYGTYEQYF	TGTGCCAGCAGCCATGTCGGGTACGGGACCTACGAGCAGTACTTC
TRBV11-2	TRBJ1-4	-	-	CASSRRGFNEKLFF	TGTGCCAGCAGCCGAAGGGGATTCAATGAAAAACTGTTTTTT
TRBV19	TRBJ2-5	few	TRBD2	CASSPRTRTSGNSKTQYF	TGTGCCAGTAGTCCGAGAACCCGGACTAGCGGGAATAGTAAGACCCAGTACTTC
TRBV9	TRBJ2-7	-	TRBD2	CASSVGWAGLDEQYF	TGTGCCAGCAGCGTAGGCTGGGCAGGACTAGACGAGCAGTACTTC
TRBV6-1	TRBJ1-2	-	-	CASSEEPWGYTF	TGTGCCAGCAGTGAGGAGCCGTGGGGCTACACCTTC
TRBV10-1	TRBJ2-2	-	TRBD1	CASSEQQGPGTGELFF	TGCGCCAGCAGTGAGCAACAGGGGCCGGGCACCGGGGAGCTGTTTTTT
TRBV5-1	TRBJ1-4	-	-	CASSPGGGNEKLFF	TGCGCCAGCAGCCCTGGGGGCGGTAATGAAAAACTGTTTTTT
TRBV19	TRBJ2-7	-	TRBD2	CASSIDSGTSINEQYF	TGTGCCAGTAGTATAGATTCCGGGACTAGCATAAACGAGCAGTACTTC
TRBV4-3	TRBJ2-3	-	TRBD2	CASSRTSGRGTDTQYF	TGCGCCAGCAGCCGAACTAGCGGGAGGGGCACAGATACGCAGTATTTT
TRBV6-5	TRBJ2-2	-	-	CASSYSTGSAGELFF	TGTGCCAGCAGTTACTCGACCGGGAGCGCCGGGGAGCTGTTTTTT
TRBV7-2	TRBJ1-1	-	-	CASSPQMNTEAFF	TGTGCCAGCAGCCCGCAGATGAACACTGAAGCTTTCTTT
TRBV6-5	TRBJ2-7	-	TRBD1	CASSYSGTDTYEQYF	TGTGCCAGCAGTTACTCCGGGACAGATACCTACGAGCAGTACTTC
TRBV5-5	TRBJ1-5	-	TRBD1	CASSSDRVNQPQHF	TGTGCCAGCAGCTCCGACAGGGTGAATCAGCCCCAGCATTTT
TRBV27	TRBJ2-7	-	TRBD2	CASRRGLAGSPYEQYF	TGTGCCAGCAGGCGGGGACTAGCGGGATCTCCCTACGAGCAGTACTTC
TRBV15	TRBJ2-2	once	TRBD2	CATSSGGIISGGAAGELFF	TGTGCCACCAGCAGCGGGGGGATCATTAGCGGGGGGGCCGCCGGGGAGCTGTTTTTT
TRBV19	TRBJ1-1	-	TRBD1	CASSIVNRGDTEAFF	TGTGCCAGTAGTATAGTAAACAGGGGGGACACTGAAGCTTTCTTT
TRBV19	TRBJ2-1	once	TRBD2	CASSIDGVGLAGAPGSSYNEQFF	TGTGCCAGTAGTATAGATGGGGTTGGGCTAGCGGGGGCCCCTGGTTCTTCCTACAATGAGCAGTTCTTC
TRBV28	TRBJ1-2	-	-	CASSSRGGFYGYTF	TGTGCCAGCAGCTCCCGGGGAGGGTTTTATGGCTACACCTTC
TRBV5-1	TRBJ1-3	-	-	CASSFNRDSGNTIYF	TGCGCCAGCAGCTTTAACCGGGACTCTGGAAACACCATATATTTT
TRBV7-9	TRBJ2-3	-	TRBD2	CASTEAGGPDTQYF	TGTGCCAGCACTGAAGCGGGGGGTCCAGATACGCAGTATTTT
TRBV18	TRBJ1-1	-	-	CASSLQGLGTEAFF	TGTGCCAGCTCACTACAGGGCCTAGGCACTGAAGCTTTCTTT
TRBV27	TRBJ2-7	-	TRBD1	CASSSTGVDEQYF	TGTGCCAGCAGTTCGACAGGGGTGGACGAGCAGTACTTC
TRBV7-2	TRBJ2-7	-	-	CASSLGGTQYEQYF	TGTGCCAGCAGCCTAGGGGGGACACAATACGAGCAGTACTTC
TRBV7-9	TRBJ2-1	-	-	CASSVLAFAIDEQFF	TGTGCCAGCAGCGTTCTAGCGTTCGCTATAGATGAGCAGTTCTTC